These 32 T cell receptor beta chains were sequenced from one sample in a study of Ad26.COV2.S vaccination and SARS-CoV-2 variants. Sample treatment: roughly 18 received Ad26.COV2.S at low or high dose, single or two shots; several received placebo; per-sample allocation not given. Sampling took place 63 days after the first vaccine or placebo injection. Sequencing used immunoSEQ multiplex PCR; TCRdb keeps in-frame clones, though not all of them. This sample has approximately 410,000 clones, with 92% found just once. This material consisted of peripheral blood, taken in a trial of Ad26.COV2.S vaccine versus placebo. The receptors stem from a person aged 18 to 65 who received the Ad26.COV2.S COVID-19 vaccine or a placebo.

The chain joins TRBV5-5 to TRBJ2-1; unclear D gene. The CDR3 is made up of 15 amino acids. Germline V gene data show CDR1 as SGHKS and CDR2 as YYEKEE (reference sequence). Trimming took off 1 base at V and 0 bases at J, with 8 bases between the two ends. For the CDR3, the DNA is TGTGCCAGCAGCTTGACAGCTAACTCCTACAATGAGCAGTTCTTC. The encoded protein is CASSLTANSYNEQFF.

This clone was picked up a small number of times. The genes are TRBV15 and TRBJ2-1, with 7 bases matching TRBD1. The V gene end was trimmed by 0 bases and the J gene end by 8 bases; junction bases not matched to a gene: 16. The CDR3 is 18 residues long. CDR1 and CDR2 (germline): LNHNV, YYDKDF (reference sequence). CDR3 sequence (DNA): TGTGCCACCAGCAGAGATTTGTTAGACAGGGTGTTCCGGGATGAGCAGTTCTTC. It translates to CATSRDLLDRVFRDEQFF.

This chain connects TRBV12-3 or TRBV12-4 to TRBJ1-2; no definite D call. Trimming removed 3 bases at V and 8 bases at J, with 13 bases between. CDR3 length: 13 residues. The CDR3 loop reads CASSFHVSYGYTF. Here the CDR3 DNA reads TGTGCCAGCAGTTTCCACGTGAGCTACGGCTACACCTTC.

CDR3 amino acids: CASTDREAGTDTQYF. The CDR3 DNA sequence: TGTGCCAGCACAGACAGGGAGGCTGGCACAGATACGCAGTATTTT. The chain has TRBV6-6 and TRBJ2-3; perhaps TRBD1 as D (7 bases). The germline V gene has CDR1 MNHNY and CDR2 SVGAGI (reference sequence). Trimming took off 7 bases at V and 1 base at J, with 15 bases between the two ends. The CDR3 has 15 amino acids.

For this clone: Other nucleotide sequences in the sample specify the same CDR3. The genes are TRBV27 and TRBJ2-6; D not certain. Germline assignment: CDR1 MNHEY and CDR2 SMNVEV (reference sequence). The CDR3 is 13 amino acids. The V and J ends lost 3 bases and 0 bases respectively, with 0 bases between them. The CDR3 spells CASSFSGANVLTF. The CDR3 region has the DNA TGTGCCAGCAGTTTCTCTGGGGCCAACGTCCTGACTTTC.

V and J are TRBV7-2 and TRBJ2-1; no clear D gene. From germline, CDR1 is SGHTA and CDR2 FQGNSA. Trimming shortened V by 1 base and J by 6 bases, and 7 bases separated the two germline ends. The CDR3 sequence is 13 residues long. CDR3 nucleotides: TGTGCCAGCAGCTTAGTCGGTGTCAATGAGCAGTTCTTC. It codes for CASSLVGVNEQFF. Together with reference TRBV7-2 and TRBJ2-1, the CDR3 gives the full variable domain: GAGVSQSPSNKVTEKGKDVELRCDPISGHTALYWYRQSLGQGLEFLIYFQGNSAPDKSGLPSDRFSAERTGGSVSTLTIQRTQQEDSAVYLCASSLVGVNEQFFGPGTRLTVL.

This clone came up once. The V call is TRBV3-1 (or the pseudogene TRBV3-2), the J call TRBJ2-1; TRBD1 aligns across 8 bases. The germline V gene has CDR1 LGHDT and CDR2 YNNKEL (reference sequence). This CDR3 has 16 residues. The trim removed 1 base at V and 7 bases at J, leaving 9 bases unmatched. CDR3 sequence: CASSQVGQGAMNEQFF. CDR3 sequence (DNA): TGTGCCAGCAGCCAAGTAGGTCAGGGGGCAATGAATGAGCAGTTCTTC.

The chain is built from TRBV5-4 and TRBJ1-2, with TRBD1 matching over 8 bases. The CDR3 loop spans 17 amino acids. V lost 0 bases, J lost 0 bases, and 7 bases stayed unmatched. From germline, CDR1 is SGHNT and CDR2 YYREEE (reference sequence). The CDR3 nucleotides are TGTGCCAGCAGCTTGGGGACAGGGACGTCCCCTAACTATGGCTACACCTTC. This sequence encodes CASSLGTGTSPNYGYTF.

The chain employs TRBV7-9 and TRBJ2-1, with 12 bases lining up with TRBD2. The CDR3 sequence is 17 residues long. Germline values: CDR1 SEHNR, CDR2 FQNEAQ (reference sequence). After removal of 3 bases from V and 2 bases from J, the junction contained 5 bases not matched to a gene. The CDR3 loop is CASSLLGLAGPYNEQFF. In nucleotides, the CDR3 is TGTGCCAGCAGCTTGCTCGGACTAGCGGGGCCCTACAATGAGCAGTTCTTC. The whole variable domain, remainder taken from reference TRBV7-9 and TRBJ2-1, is DTGVSQNPRHKITKRGQNVTFRCDPISEHNRLYWYRQTLGQGPEFLTYFQNEAQLEKSRLLSDRFSAERPKGSFSTLEIQRTEQGDSAMYLCASSLLGLAGPYNEQFFGPGTRLTVL.

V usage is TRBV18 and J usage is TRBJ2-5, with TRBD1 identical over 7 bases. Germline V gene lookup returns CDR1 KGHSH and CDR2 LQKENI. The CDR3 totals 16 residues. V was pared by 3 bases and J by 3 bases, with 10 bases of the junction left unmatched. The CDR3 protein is CASSPWTGNQEETQYF. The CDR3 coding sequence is TGTGCCAGCTCACCTTGGACAGGAAACCAGGAAGAGACCCAGTACTTC.

The CDR3 DNA is TGTGCCAGCAGCTTAGAGGGGGTCAATTCACCCCTCCACTTT. Translated: CASSLEGVNSPLHF. The chain carries TRBV7-9 and TRBJ1-6; D is possibly TRBD1 (6 bases). Germline V CDR1 and CDR2: SEHNR, FQNEAQ (reference sequence). The CDR3 has 14 residues. Between the trimmed V and J ends, which lost 1 base and 7 bases, there was a span of 8 bases.

CDR3 amino acids: CASSLTGVYGYTF. DNA of the CDR3: TGTGCCAGTAGTTTAACAGGGGTCTATGGCTACACCTTC. The chain couples TRBV19 to TRBJ1-2; TRBD1 agrees at 7 bases. Germline V gene sequence: CDR1 LNHDA, CDR2 SQIVND (reference sequence). Trimming removed 5 bases from V and 4 bases from J; junction bases left unmatched: 4. The CDR3 consists of 13 residues.

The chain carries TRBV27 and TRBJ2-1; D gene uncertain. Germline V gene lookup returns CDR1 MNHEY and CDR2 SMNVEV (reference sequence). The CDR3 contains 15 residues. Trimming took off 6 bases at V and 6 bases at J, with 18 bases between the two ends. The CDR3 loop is CASSYLGFSSNEQFF. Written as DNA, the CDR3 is TGTGCCAGCAGCTATCTAGGCTTTTCGAGCAATGAGCAGTTCTTC.

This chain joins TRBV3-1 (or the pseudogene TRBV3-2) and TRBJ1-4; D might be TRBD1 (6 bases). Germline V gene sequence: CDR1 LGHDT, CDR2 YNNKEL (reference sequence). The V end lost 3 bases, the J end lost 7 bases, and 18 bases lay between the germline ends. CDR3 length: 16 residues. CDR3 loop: CASSHHSGEISEKLFF. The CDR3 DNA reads TGTGCCAGCAGCCACCACTCAGGGGAGATTTCTGAAAAACTGTTTTTT.

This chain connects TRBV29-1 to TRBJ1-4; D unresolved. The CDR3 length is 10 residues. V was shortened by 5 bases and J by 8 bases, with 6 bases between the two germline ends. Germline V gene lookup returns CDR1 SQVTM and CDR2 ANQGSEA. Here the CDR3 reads CSVMKEKLFF. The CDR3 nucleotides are TGCAGCGTTATGAAAGAAAAACTGTTTTTT.

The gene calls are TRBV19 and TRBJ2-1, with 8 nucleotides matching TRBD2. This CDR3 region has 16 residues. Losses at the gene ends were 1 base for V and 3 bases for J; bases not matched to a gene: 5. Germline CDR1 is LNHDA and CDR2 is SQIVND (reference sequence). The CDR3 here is CASSIGGGLIYNEQFF. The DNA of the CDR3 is TGTGCCAGTAGTATAGGCGGGGGGTTGATCTACAATGAGCAGTTCTTC.

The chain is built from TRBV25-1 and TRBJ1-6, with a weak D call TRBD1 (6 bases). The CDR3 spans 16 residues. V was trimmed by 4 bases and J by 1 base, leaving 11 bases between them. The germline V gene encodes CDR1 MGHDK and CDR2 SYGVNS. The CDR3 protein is CASSASRGSYNSPLHF. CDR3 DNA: TGTGCCAGCAGTGCAAGCAGGGGTTCCTATAATTCACCCCTCCACTTT.

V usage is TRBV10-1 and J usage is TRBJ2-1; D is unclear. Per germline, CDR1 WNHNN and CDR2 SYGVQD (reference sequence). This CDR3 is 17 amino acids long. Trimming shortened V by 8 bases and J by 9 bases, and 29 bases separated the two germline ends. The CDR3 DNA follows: TGCGCCAGCCTTTCGATCCCCGCGTATCGGTACGAGAGTGAGCAGTTCTTC. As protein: CASLSIPAYRYESEQFF.

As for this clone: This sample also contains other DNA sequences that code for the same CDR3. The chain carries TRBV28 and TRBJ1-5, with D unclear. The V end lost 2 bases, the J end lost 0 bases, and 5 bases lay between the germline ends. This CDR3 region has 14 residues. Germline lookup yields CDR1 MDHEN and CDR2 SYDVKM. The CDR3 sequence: CASSLLSSNQPQHF. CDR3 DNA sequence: TGTGCCAGCAGTTTACTTTCTAGCAATCAGCCCCAGCATTTT.

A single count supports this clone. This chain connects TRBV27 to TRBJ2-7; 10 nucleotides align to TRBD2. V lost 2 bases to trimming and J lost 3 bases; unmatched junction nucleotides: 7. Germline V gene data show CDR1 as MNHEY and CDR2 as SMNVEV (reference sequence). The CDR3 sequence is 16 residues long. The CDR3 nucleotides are TGTGCCAGCAGTTTAAGGCTAGCGGGGGCCTTCTACGAGCAGTACTTC. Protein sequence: CASSLRLAGAFYEQYF.

CDR3: CASSLKGGDEQFF. In nucleotides, the CDR3 is TGTGCCAGCAGCCTCAAAGGGGGGGATGAGCAGTTCTTC. The chain recombines TRBV11-2 with TRBJ2-1; D is perhaps TRBD2 (7 bases). V lost 5 bases, J lost 8 bases, and 13 bases lay in between. CDR1 SGHAT and CDR2 FQNNGV come from the germline V gene. This CDR3 region has 13 residues.

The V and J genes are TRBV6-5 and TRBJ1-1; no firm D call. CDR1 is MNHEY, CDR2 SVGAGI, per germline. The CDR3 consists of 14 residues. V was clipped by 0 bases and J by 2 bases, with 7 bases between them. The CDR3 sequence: CASSYSEGNTEAFF. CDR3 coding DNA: TGTGCCAGCAGTTACTCAGAGGGAAACACTGAAGCTTTCTTT.

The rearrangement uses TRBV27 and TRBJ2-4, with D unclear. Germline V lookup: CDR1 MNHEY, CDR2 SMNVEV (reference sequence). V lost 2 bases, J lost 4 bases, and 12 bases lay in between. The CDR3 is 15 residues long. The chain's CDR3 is CASSLVGTPKNIQYF. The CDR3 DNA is TGTGCCAGCAGTTTAGTGGGCACCCCAAAAAACATTCAGTACTTC.

The CDR3 sequence is CASSSQQGWRMNTEAFF. CDR3 sequence (DNA): TGTGCCAGCAGTTCACAACAGGGTTGGAGGATGAACACTGAAGCTTTCTTT. The chain links TRBV6-2 or TRBV6-3 to TRBJ1-1, with D possibly matching TRBD1 (6 bases). The V gene lost 4 bases and the J gene lost 0 bases, with 18 bases spanning the gap. The CDR3 loop spans 17 amino acids. The germline gives CDR1 MNHEY, CDR2 SVGEGT.

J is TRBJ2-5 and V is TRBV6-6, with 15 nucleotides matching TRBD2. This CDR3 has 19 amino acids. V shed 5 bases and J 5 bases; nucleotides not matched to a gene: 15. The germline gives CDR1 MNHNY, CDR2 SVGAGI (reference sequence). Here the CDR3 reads CASSPWTSGGAISYETQYF. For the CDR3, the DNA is TGTGCCAGCAGTCCCTGGACTAGCGGGGGGGCCATTTCGTACGAGACCCAGTACTTC.

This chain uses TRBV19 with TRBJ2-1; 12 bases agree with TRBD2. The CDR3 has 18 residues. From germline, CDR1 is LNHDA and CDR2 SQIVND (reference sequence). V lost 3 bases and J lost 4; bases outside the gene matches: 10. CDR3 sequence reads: CASSMIRTSGAVYNEQFF. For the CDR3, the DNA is TGTGCCAGTAGTATGATCCGGACTAGCGGGGCCGTTTACAATGAGCAGTTCTTC.

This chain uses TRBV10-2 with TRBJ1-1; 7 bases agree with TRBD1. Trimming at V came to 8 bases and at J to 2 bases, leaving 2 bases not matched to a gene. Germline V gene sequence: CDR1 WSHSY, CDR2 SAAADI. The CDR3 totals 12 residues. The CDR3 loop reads CASGTVNTEAFF. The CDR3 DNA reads TGCGCCAGCGGGACAGTCAACACTGAAGCTTTCTTT.

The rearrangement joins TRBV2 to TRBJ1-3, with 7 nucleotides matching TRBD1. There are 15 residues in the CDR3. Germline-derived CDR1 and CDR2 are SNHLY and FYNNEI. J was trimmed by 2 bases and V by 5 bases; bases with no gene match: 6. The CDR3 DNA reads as TGTGCCAGCAGTCCGACAGGGTACGCTGGAAACACCATATATTTT. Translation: CASSPTGYAGNTIYF.

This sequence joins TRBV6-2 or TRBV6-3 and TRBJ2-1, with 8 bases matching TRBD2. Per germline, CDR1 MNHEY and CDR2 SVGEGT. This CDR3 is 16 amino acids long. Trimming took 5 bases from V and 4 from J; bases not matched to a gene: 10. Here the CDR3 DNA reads TGTGCCAGCAGTACTATGGGCGGGGGGTTTTACAATGAGCAGTTCTTC. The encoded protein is CASSTMGGGFYNEQFF.

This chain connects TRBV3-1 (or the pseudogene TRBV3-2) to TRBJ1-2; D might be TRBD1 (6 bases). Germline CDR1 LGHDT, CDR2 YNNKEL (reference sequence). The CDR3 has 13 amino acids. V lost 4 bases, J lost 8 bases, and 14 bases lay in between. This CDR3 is CASSPTGSVGYTF. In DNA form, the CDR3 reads TGTGCCAGCAGCCCGACAGGTTCCGTGGGCTACACCTTC.

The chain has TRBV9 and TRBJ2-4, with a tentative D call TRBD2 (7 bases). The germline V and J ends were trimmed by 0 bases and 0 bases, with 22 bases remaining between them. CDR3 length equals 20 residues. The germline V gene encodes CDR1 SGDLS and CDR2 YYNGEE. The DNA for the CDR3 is TGTGCCAGCAGCGTAGCCCCGAGGGAGGGGGTGAGAGAAGCCAAAAACATTCAGTACTTC. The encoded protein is CASSVAPREGVREAKNIQYF.

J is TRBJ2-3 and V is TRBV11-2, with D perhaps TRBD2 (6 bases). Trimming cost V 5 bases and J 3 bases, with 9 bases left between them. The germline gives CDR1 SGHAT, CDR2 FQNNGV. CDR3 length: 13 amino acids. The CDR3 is CASSPRGTDTQYF. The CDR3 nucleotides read TGTGCCAGCAGCCCCCGGGGGACAGATACGCAGTATTTT. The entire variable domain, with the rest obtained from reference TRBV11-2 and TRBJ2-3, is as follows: EAGVAQSPRYKIIEKRQSVAFWCNPISGHATLYWYQQILGQGPKLLIQFQNNGVVDDSQLPKDRFSAERLKGVDSTLKIQPAKLEDSAVYLCASSPRGTDTQYFGPGTRLTVL.